This is a list of T cell receptor beta chains from one sample in a study of patients and donors after allogeneic stem cell transplantation. TCRdb re-analysed the RT-PCR reads in MiXCR, keeping a single row per CDR3 protein. The sample holds about 960,000 distinct CDR3 sequences, more than 15% seen once. Sequencing input: blood, either unsorted or a sorted T cell fraction (not recorded which). Every receptor here comes from a human donor who was either an allogeneic HSCT recipient or a stem cell or donor lymphocyte infusion donor (not recorded which). It is not recorded whose cells these are; they may come from a transplant donor. Each CDR3 is given with its conserved first and last residue. A D gene is named only where the DNA matches it firmly. Clone size is not always given. Where it is, it says once, few, many or a class for expanded clones.

CDR3 protein: CATSSPDGEQFF; CDR3 DNA: TGTGCCACCAGTAGTCCAGATGGTGAGCAGTTCTTC; V gene: TRBV24-1; clone size: .; D gene: .; J gene: TRBJ2-1
CDR3 protein: CASSPVELLAGVYNEQFF; CDR3 DNA: TGTGCCAGCAGCCCCGTGGAGCTGCTAGCGGGAGTCTACAATGAGCAGTTCTTC; V gene: TRBV9; clone size: .; D gene: TRBD2; J gene: TRBJ2-1
CDR3 protein: CASSSITGERIYEQYF; CDR3 DNA: TGTGCCAGCAGCTCCATAACAGGGGAAAGAATCTACGAGCAGTACTTC; V gene: TRBV7-8; clone size: few; D gene: TRBD1; J gene: TRBJ2-7
CDR3 protein: CASSRGLAGLAEQYF; CDR3 DNA: TGTGCCAGCAGCCGAGGACTAGCGGGCCTGGCCGAGCAGTACTTC; V gene: TRBV27; clone size: few; D gene: TRBD2; J gene: TRBJ2-7
CDR3 protein: CASSLERTNGYNEQFF; CDR3 DNA: TGTGCCAGCAGCTTAGAGCGGACGAATGGCTACAATGAGCAGTTCTTC; V gene: TRBV7-8; clone size: few; D gene: .; J gene: TRBJ2-1
CDR3 protein: CASSPQRSRGNTEAFF; CDR3 DNA: TGTGCCAGCAGCCCGCAGCGAAGCAGGGGGAACACTGAAGCTTTCTTT; V gene: TRBV9; clone size: .; D gene: .; J gene: TRBJ1-1
CDR3 protein: CASSLAVGQGNYGYTF; CDR3 DNA: TGCGCCAGCAGCTTGGCCGTGGGCCAAGGGAACTATGGCTACACCTTC; V gene: TRBV5-1; clone size: many; D gene: .; J gene: TRBJ1-2
CDR3 protein: CASSLRGAKGNQPQHF; CDR3 DNA: TGTGCCAGCAGTTTGAGGGGGGCGAAAGGCAATCAGCCCCAGCATTTT; V gene: TRBV12-3/TRBV12-4; clone size: many; D gene: .; J gene: TRBJ1-5
CDR3 protein: CASSLLGLAGGETQYF; CDR3 DNA: TGCGCCAGCAGCTTACTCGGACTAGCGGGAGGAGAGACCCAGTACTTC; V gene: TRBV5-1; clone size: many; D gene: TRBD2; J gene: TRBJ2-5
CDR3 protein: CSARDRGQTYYNEQFF; CDR3 DNA: TGCAGTGCTAGAGATAGGGGCCAAACTTACTACAATGAGCAGTTCTTC; V gene: TRBV20-1; clone size: few; D gene: .; J gene: TRBJ2-1
CDR3 protein: CSANIAGLAGGPSSYNEQFF; CDR3 DNA: TGCAGTGCTAATATAGCGGGACTAGCGGGAGGCCCGAGCTCCTACAATGAGCAGTTCTTC; V gene: TRBV20-1; clone size: .; D gene: TRBD2; J gene: TRBJ2-1
CDR3 protein: CASIGLQGPGNYGYTF; CDR3 DNA: TGTGCCAGCATTGGGCTACAGGGGCCTGGTAACTATGGCTACACCTTC; V gene: TRBV11-2; clone size: .; D gene: TRBD1; J gene: TRBJ1-2
CDR3 protein: CSARVWGTDTQYF; CDR3 DNA: TGCAGTGCTAGAGTATGGGGCACAGATACGCAGTATTTT; V gene: TRBV20-1; clone size: few; D gene: .; J gene: TRBJ2-3
CDR3 protein: CASTPGPSFTSEQYF; CDR3 DNA: TGTGCCAGCACTCCCGGTCCCAGTTTCACCTCCGAGCAGTACTTC; V gene: TRBV6-2/TRBV6-3; clone size: .; D gene: .; J gene: TRBJ2-7
CDR3 protein: CASSPHGQGHGELFF; CDR3 DNA: TGTGCCAGCTCACCCCACGGACAGGGGCACGGGGAGCTGTTTTTT; V gene: TRBV18; clone size: few; D gene: TRBD1; J gene: TRBJ2-2
CDR3 protein: CASSLGATYNEQFF; CDR3 DNA: TGTGCCAGCAGTTTGGGGGCTACCTACAATGAGCAGTTCTTC; V gene: TRBV12-3/TRBV12-4; clone size: many; D gene: .; J gene: TRBJ2-1
CDR3 protein: CASSPHIPGLYGYTF; CDR3 DNA: TGTGCCAGCAGCCCTCATATCCCAGGGCTCTATGGCTACACCTTC; V gene: TRBV7-6; clone size: .; D gene: .; J gene: TRBJ1-2
CDR3 protein: CASSPDRVAKNIQYF; CDR3 DNA: TGTGCCAGCTCACCCGACCGGGTGGCCAAAAACATTCAGTACTTC; V gene: TRBV18; clone size: .; D gene: .; J gene: TRBJ2-4
CDR3 protein: CASSPRQGSSNEKLFF; CDR3 DNA: TGTGCCAGCAGCCCACGACAGGGGTCGTCTAATGAAAAACTGTTTTTT; V gene: TRBV9; clone size: .; D gene: TRBD1; J gene: TRBJ1-4
CDR3 protein: CASSDDQDYGYTF; CDR3 DNA: TGTGCCAGCTCAGACGATCAGGACTATGGCTACACCTTC; V gene: TRBV18; clone size: .; D gene: .; J gene: TRBJ1-2
CDR3 protein: CASSLGPQGSGYTF; CDR3 DNA: TGTGCCAGCAGCTTAGGGCCCCAGGGGAGTGGCTACACCTTC; V gene: TRBV7-9; clone size: .; D gene: .; J gene: TRBJ1-2
CDR3 protein: CATTYTGGGSEQYF; CDR3 DNA: TGTGCCACAACTTACACAGGGGGTGGAAGCGAGCAGTACTTC; V gene: TRBV10-3; clone size: .; D gene: TRBD1; J gene: TRBJ2-7
CDR3 protein: CASNLMANQPQHF; CDR3 DNA: TGTGCCAGCAATCTTATGGCGAATCAGCCCCAGCATTTT; V gene: TRBV28; clone size: .; D gene: .; J gene: TRBJ1-5
CDR3 protein: CASSRTETSAETTDTQYF; CDR3 DNA: TGTGCCAGCAGCAGGACTGAGACTAGCGCAGAAACCACAGATACGCAGTATTTT; V gene: TRBV5-4; clone size: once; D gene: TRBD2; J gene: TRBJ2-3
CDR3 protein: CASSQMRPAGSYEQYF; CDR3 DNA: TGTGCCAGCAGCCAAATGAGACCAGCAGGCTCCTACGAGCAGTACTTC; V gene: TRBV3-1; clone size: .; D gene: .; J gene: TRBJ2-7
CDR3 protein: CASSLRDSNTEAFF; CDR3 DNA: TGTGCCAGCAGCCTGCGGGACAGTAACACTGAAGCTTTCTTT; V gene: TRBV7-8; clone size: .; D gene: TRBD1; J gene: TRBJ1-1
CDR3 protein: CASSLTILAGGPSEQFF; CDR3 DNA: TGTGCCAGCAGCTTAACCATACTAGCGGGGGGGCCGAGTGAGCAGTTCTTC; V gene: TRBV7-8; clone size: few; D gene: TRBD2; J gene: TRBJ2-1
CDR3 protein: CASSRTRDRIEPQHF; CDR3 DNA: TGTGCCAGCAGCCGCACCCGGGACAGGATTGAGCCCCAGCATTTT; V gene: TRBV3-1; clone size: .; D gene: TRBD1; J gene: TRBJ1-5
CDR3 protein: CASNPGQGGLAKNIQYF; CDR3 DNA: TGTGCCAGCAATCCGGGACAGGGAGGGTTAGCCAAAAACATTCAGTACTTC; V gene: TRBV6-1; clone size: once; D gene: TRBD1; J gene: TRBJ2-4
CDR3 protein: CASSEYDYGYTF; CDR3 DNA: TGTGCCAGCAGTGAATATGACTATGGCTACACCTTC; V gene: TRBV25-1; clone size: many; D gene: .; J gene: TRBJ1-2
CDR3 protein: CASSYDTTSYEQYF; CDR3 DNA: TGTGCCAGCAGCTACGACACAACCTCCTACGAGCAGTACTTC; V gene: TRBV7-3; clone size: few; D gene: .; J gene: TRBJ2-7
CDR3 protein: CASSLFGGLGYGYGYTF; CDR3 DNA: TGTGCCAGCAGTTTATTTGGGGGGCTGGGGTATGGGTATGGCTACACCTTC; V gene: TRBV12-3/TRBV12-4; clone size: .; D gene: .; J gene: TRBJ1-2
CDR3 protein: CATSEWPSNTGELFF; CDR3 DNA: TGTGCCACCAGTGAGTGGCCCTCGAACACCGGGGAGCTGTTTTTT; V gene: TRBV24-1; clone size: .; D gene: .; J gene: TRBJ2-2
CDR3 protein: CASRGGTVGNQPQHF; CDR3 DNA: TGTGCCAGCAGGGGCGGGACAGTAGGCAATCAGCCCCAGCATTTT; V gene: TRBV2; clone size: once; D gene: TRBD1; J gene: TRBJ1-5
CDR3 protein: CASREDRASSYEQYF; CDR3 DNA: TGTGCCAGCAGAGAGGACAGGGCCTCCTCCTACGAGCAGTACTTC; V gene: TRBV28; clone size: .; D gene: TRBD1; J gene: TRBJ2-7
CDR3 protein: CASSAGLRTEAFF; CDR3 DNA: TGTGCCAGCAGCGCGGGCCTACGCACTGAAGCTTTCTTT; V gene: TRBV5-5; clone size: few; D gene: .; J gene: TRBJ1-1
CDR3 protein: CASSGTGSAANEKLFF; CDR3 DNA: TGCGCCAGCAGCGGGACAGGATCTGCGGCTAATGAAAAACTGTTTTTT; V gene: TRBV5-1; clone size: .; D gene: TRBD1; J gene: TRBJ1-4
CDR3 protein: CASSLAGGLEETQYF; CDR3 DNA: TGCGCCAGCAGCTTGGCGGGGGGCCTGGAGGAGACCCAGTACTTC; V gene: TRBV5-1; clone size: .; D gene: .; J gene: TRBJ2-5
CDR3 protein: CASNLWGQPKAFF; CDR3 DNA: TGTGCCAGCAACCTATGGGGGCAGCCTAAAGCTTTCTTT; V gene: TRBV7-3; clone size: .; D gene: .; J gene: TRBJ1-1
CDR3 protein: CASSSLPPGLANTGELFF; CDR3 DNA: TGTGCCAGCAGCTCCCTCCCTCCAGGATTAGCGAACACCGGGGAGCTGTTTTTT; V gene: TRBV7-3; clone size: few; D gene: .; J gene: TRBJ2-2
CDR3 protein: CSASGKGQFF; CDR3 DNA: TGCAGTGCGTCCGGGAAAGGGCAGTTCTTC; V gene: TRBV20-1; clone size: many; D gene: .; J gene: TRBJ2-1
CDR3 protein: CASTDQPSEQYF; CDR3 DNA: TGTGCCAGCACCGACCAACCGAGCGAGCAGTACTTC; V gene: TRBV6-2/TRBV6-3; clone size: many; D gene: .; J gene: TRBJ2-7
CDR3 protein: CASTYAGELFF; CDR3 DNA: TGTGCCAGCACCTATGCCGGGGAGCTGTTTTTT; V gene: TRBV27; clone size: .; D gene: .; J gene: TRBJ2-2
CDR3 protein: CASSFRGARGETQYF; CDR3 DNA: TGTGCCAGCAGTTTCCGGGGGGCTAGAGGAGAGACCCAGTACTTC; V gene: TRBV12-3/TRBV12-4; clone size: few; D gene: .; J gene: TRBJ2-5
CDR3 protein: CASSWGVETGELFF; CDR3 DNA: TGCGCCAGCAGCTGGGGTGTAGAAACCGGGGAGCTGTTTTTT; V gene: TRBV5-1; clone size: .; D gene: .; J gene: TRBJ2-2
CDR3 protein: CASSGGGWTSVNEQFF; CDR3 DNA: TGTGCCAGCAGCGGAGGGGGGTGGACTAGCGTGAATGAGCAGTTCTTC; V gene: TRBV9; clone size: .; D gene: TRBD2; J gene: TRBJ2-1
CDR3 protein: CASSELGGGSSETQYF; CDR3 DNA: TGTGCCAGCAGTGAACTGGGGGGGGGTTCCTCAGAGACCCAGTACTTC; V gene: TRBV25-1; clone size: .; D gene: TRBD2; J gene: TRBJ2-5
CDR3 protein: CSARDWSAGDKNIQYF; CDR3 DNA: TGCAGTGCTAGAGATTGGTCAGCGGGGGACAAAAACATTCAGTACTTC; V gene: TRBV20-1; clone size: .; D gene: TRBD2; J gene: TRBJ2-4
CDR3 protein: CATTSGITGELFF; CDR3 DNA: TGTGCCACTACTAGCGGGATCACCGGGGAGCTGTTTTTT; V gene: TRBV15; clone size: .; D gene: TRBD2; J gene: TRBJ2-2
CDR3 protein: CASRRDRGLSEKLFF; CDR3 DNA: TGTGCCAGCAGGAGGGACAGGGGGCTGAGTGAAAAACTGTTTTTT; V gene: TRBV2; clone size: few; D gene: TRBD1; J gene: TRBJ1-4
CDR3 protein: CASSGPRDPRRRGYNEQFF; CDR3 DNA: TGCGCCAGCAGCGGACCCCGGGACCCCAGGAGACGCGGTTACAATGAGCAGTTCTTC; V gene: TRBV5-1; clone size: once; D gene: .; J gene: TRBJ2-1
CDR3 protein: CASSEGSTGSLWAFF; CDR3 DNA: TGTGCCAGCAGTGAAGGATCTACAGGATCCCTGTGGGCTTTCTTT; V gene: TRBV6-1; clone size: few; D gene: .; J gene: TRBJ1-1
CDR3 protein: CSARSSGRTSTDTQYF; CDR3 DNA: TGCAGTGCTAGAAGTAGCGGGAGGACTAGCACAGATACGCAGTATTTT; V gene: TRBV20-1; clone size: .; D gene: TRBD2; J gene: TRBJ2-3